These 20 T cell receptor beta chains were sequenced from one sample in a study of post-analysis software for immune sequencing data. For these receptors, no antigen is known. TCR beta libraries were prepared from cDNA with unique molecular identifiers. TCRdb reanalysed the PCR reads using MiXCR and keeps one entry per CDR3 protein. This table has about 260,000 distinct CDR3 sequences, 36% appearing once. Overall study results and limits: The five TRBV segments detected at higher frequency in patients than in controls included TRBV5-6, TRBV5-1 and TRBV20-1.

Specimen: blood. The receptors were sampled from a girl between 10 and 17 years old with multiple sclerosis.

In this sample, this clonotype turned up many times. V usage is TRBV20-1 and J usage is TRBJ2-7; D is ambiguous. Germline CDR1 reads DFQATT; CDR2 reads SNEGSKA (reference sequence). The CDR3 length is 12 residues. V shed 0 bases and J shed 3 bases, with 6 bases lying between them. The CDR3 here is CSARDKDYEQYF. CDR3 bases: TGCAGTGCTAGAGATAAGGACTACGAGCAGTACTTC.

This clonotype showed up many times. The chain combines TRBV28 with TRBJ2-7; possibly TRBD2 for D (5 bases). With 7 bases removed from V and 0 bases from J, the gap between germline ends came to 16 bases. The CDR3 runs 15 residues. Germline CDR1 reads MDHEN; CDR2 reads SYDVKM. The CDR3 bases are TGTGCCAGCACCGCCGGGAAGGTACTCTCCTACGAGCAGTACTTC. As protein: CASTAGKVLSYEQYF.

This clonotype turned up a few times. The V call is TRBV5-1, the J call TRBJ1-1; TRBD1 agrees at 8 bases. Germline CDR1 reads SGHRS; CDR2 reads YFSETQ. The CDR3 runs 14 residues. J lost 5 bases, V lost 5 bases, and 8 bases had no gene match. The CDR3 DNA sequence: TGCGCCAGCAGGCCCGGGACAGGTGAAACTGAAGCTTTCTTT. It codes for CASRPGTGETEAFF.

This clonotype was counted many times. The chain uses TRBV12-3 or TRBV12-4 and TRBJ1-2, with TRBD1 matching over 10 bases. This CDR3 has 14 amino acids. Trimming at V came to 5 bases and at J to 8 bases, leaving 8 bases not matched to a gene. The CDR3 coding sequence is TGTGCCAGCAGTACTGGACAGGGGGTCGGAGGCTACACCTTC. Its protein is CASSTGQGVGGYTF.

This clonotype appeared a single time. The chain couples TRBV27 to TRBJ1-1; D is uncertain. Germline V gene sequence: CDR1 MNHEY, CDR2 SMNVEV (reference sequence). CDR3 length: 14 residues. The V and J ends lost 6 bases and 1 base respectively, with 12 bases between them. This CDR3 reads CASRYSAANTEAFF. The CDR3 coding sequence is TGTGCCAGCAGATACAGTGCTGCGAACACTGAAGCTTTCTTT.

Remarks on this clonotype: Compared with germline, one end of the junction differs, possibly owing to a read error. The J gene is TRBJ2-4, the V gene TRBV4-1; TRBD1 agrees at 10 bases. CDR1 is MGHRA, CDR2 YSYEKL, per germline. The CDR3 runs to 16 residues. CDR3: CTSSHLRDRGQNIQYF. The DNA for the CDR3 is TGCACCAGCAGCCATCTCCGGGACAGGGGTCAAAACATTCAGTACTTC.

Ten or more counts support this clonotype. The chain uses TRBV29-1 and TRBJ1-1; a weak D match, TRBD1 (5 bases). The CDR3 spans 13 residues. V was trimmed by 7 bases and J by 4 bases, leaving 16 bases between them. From germline, CDR1 is SQVTM and CDR2 ANQGSEA. CDR3 in amino acids: CSARRDRGTEAFF. The DNA for the CDR3 is TGCAGCGCCCGCCGGGACCGAGGCACTGAAGCTTTCTTT.

CDR3 DNA sequence: TGCAGTGCTAGAAGGGTAGATACGCAGTATTTT. It yields the protein CSARRVDTQYF. This chain links TRBV20-1 with TRBJ2-3; D not certain. V shed 2 bases and J shed 5 bases, with 5 bases lying between them. Looked up from germline, CDR1 is DFQATT and CDR2 is SNEGSKA (reference sequence). The length of the CDR3 is 11 residues.

This clonotype was detected only a few times. This clone may be a read error of a much larger clone one base away. The chain uses TRBV4-2 and TRBJ2-5; D possibly corresponds to TRBD1 (6 bases). Germline-derived CDR1 and CDR2 are LGHNA and YNFKEQ. The germline V and J ends were trimmed by 0 bases and 11 bases, with 22 bases remaining between them. The CDR3 length is 16 residues. DNA of the CDR3: TGTGCCAGCAGCCAAGATTTGGCAGGGGTTTACAATGAGCAGTACTTC. It translates to CASSQDLAGVYNEQYF.

This clonotype was detected many times. Relative to the germline gene, one junction end is altered; a read error may explain this. This chain links TRBV28 with TRBJ2-4; D is possibly TRBD1 or TRBD2 (5 bases each). This CDR3 is built from 18 residues. CDR1 MDHEN and CDR2 SYDVKM come from the germline V gene. CDR3 sequence reads: CVSSLGHGILLAKNIQYF. The CDR3, as DNA: TGTGTCAGCAGTTTAGGACACGGGATCCTTCTAGCCAAAAACATTCAGTACTTC. Full variable domain (remainder filled in from reference TRBV28 and TRBJ2-4): DVKVTQSSRYLVKRTGEKVFLECVQDMDHENMFWYRQDPGLGLRLIYFSYDVKMKEKGDIPEGYSVSREKKERFSLILESASTNQTSMYLCVSSLGHGILLAKNIQYFGAGTRLSVL.

In this sample, this clonotype turned up a few times. The chain employs TRBV5-1 and TRBJ2-2, with D possibly TRBD1 on 5 matching bases. Germline CDR1 is SGHRS and CDR2 is YFSETQ. The V gene lost 0 bases and the J gene lost 3 bases, with 6 bases spanning the gap. The CDR3 is made up of 14 amino acids. The CDR3 loop is CASSLGRDTGELFF. CDR3 nucleotides: TGCGCCAGCAGCTTGGGCAGGGACACCGGGGAGCTGTTTTTT.

The chain carries TRBV29-1 and TRBJ2-4; TRBD1 agrees at 7 bases. V trimming: 6 bases; J trimming: 0 bases; junction bases outside the gene matches: 8. The CDR3 is 15 residues long. CDR1 is SQVTM, CDR2 ANQGSEA, per germline. The CDR3 region is CSVETGNGAKNIQYF. Written as DNA, the CDR3 is TGCAGCGTGGAGACAGGGAATGGAGCCAAAAACATTCAGTACTTC.

The CDR3 is CSARRDRAPEAFF. Here the CDR3 DNA reads TGCAGTGCTCGACGGGACAGGGCCCCTGAAGCTTTCTTT. The chain links TRBV20-1 to TRBJ1-1; 9 positions agree with TRBD1. This CDR3 comprises 13 residues. CDR1 and CDR2 from the germline V gene are DFQATT and SNEGSKA (reference sequence). The ends lost 5 bases at V and 6 bases at J; junction bases unmatched: 7.

This clonotype was counted only a few times. The V call is TRBV28, the J call TRBJ2-7; D gene ambiguous. Germline CDR1 is MDHEN and CDR2 is SYDVKM. Trimming took off 6 bases at V and 5 bases at J, with 14 bases between the two ends. The CDR3 extends over 13 amino acids. CDR3 sequence (DNA): TGTGCCAGCAGAAGACATAGGGATCACGAGCAGTACTTC. Its translation is CASRRHRDHEQYF.

The rearrangement links TRBV11-2 to TRBJ2-6; D might be TRBD2 (6 bases). CDR1 is SGHAT, CDR2 FQNNGV, per germline. The CDR3 is 13 amino acids. Between the trimmed V and J ends, which lost 11 bases and 1 base, there was a span of 9 bases. The CDR3 bases are TGTGCCTGGAGGGAATCTGGGGCCAACGTCCTGACTTTC. Amino acid sequence: CAWRESGANVLTF.

The V and J genes are TRBV5-1 and TRBJ1-2, with D hard to call. The V and J ends lost 4 bases and 4 bases respectively, with 17 bases between them. CDR1 is SGHRS, CDR2 YFSETQ, per germline. The length of the CDR3 is 15 residues. CDR3 DNA sequence: TGCGCCAGCAGCCTGGAGGATGGTGAGACCTATGGCTACACCTTC. Residues: CASSLEDGETYGYTF.

The chain joins TRBV7-2 to TRBJ2-5; D is uncertain. This CDR3 spans 14 amino acids. Trimming stripped 3 bases from V and 1 base from J, with 9 bases between. Germline loops: CDR1 SGHTA, CDR2 FQGNSA. The CDR3 DNA sequence: TGTGCCAGCAGCTTGGAGTCAGCCCAAGAGACCCAGTACTTC. Translating it yields CASSLESAQETQYF. Drawing the rest from reference TRBV7-2 and TRBJ2-5, the complete variable domain is GAGVSQSPSNKVTEKGKDVELRCDPISGHTALYWYRQSLGQGLEFLIYFQGNSAPDKSGLPSDRFSAERTGGSVSTLTIQRTQQEDSAVYLCASSLESAQETQYFGPGTRLLVL.

V and J are TRBV7-8 and TRBJ2-7; unclear D gene. CDR1 SGHVS and CDR2 FQNEAQ come from the germline V gene. The CDR3 has 15 residues. Trimming left V 7 bases short and J 3 bases short, with 19 bases between. The CDR3 DNA sequence: TGTGCCAGCACCAAGGAAGCACCAGGCAGCTACGAGCAGTACTTC. It is translated as CASTKEAPGSYEQYF.

This clonotype has a single count. The chain carries TRBV4-3 and TRBJ2-7, with 8 positions matching TRBD2. The V and J ends lost 0 bases and 4 bases, in that order; junction bases with no gene match: 11. The CDR3 is 17 residues long. The germline CDR1 and CDR2 sequences are LGHNA and YSLEER. The CDR3 loop reads CASSQDFGGAPPYEQYF. CDR3 coding DNA: TGCGCCAGCAGCCAAGATTTCGGGGGGGCCCCCCCTTACGAGCAGTACTTC.

This clonotype was counted only a few times. This may arise from a read error, as a much more abundant clone is one base away. The chain joins TRBV5-5 to TRBJ1-4; D is ambiguous. Germline assignment: CDR1 SGHKS and CDR2 YYEKEE (reference sequence). This CDR3 has 13 residues. The V and J ends lost 0 bases and 7 bases respectively, with 7 bases between them. Written as DNA, the CDR3 is TGTGCCAGCAGCTTGGGTGCACCTGAAAAACTGTTTTTT. Amino acid sequence: CASSLGAPEKLFF. Together with reference TRBV5-5 and TRBJ1-4, the CDR3 gives the full variable domain: DAGVTQSPTHLIKTRGQQVTLRCSPISGHKSVSWYQQVLGQGPQFIFQYYEKEERGRGNFPDRFSARQFPNYSSELNVNALLLGDSALYLCASSLGAPEKLFFGSGTQLSVL.